These T cell receptor beta chains were read from a single sample in a study of cytomegalovirus exposure and HLA in healthy donors. Sequenced by immunoSEQ multiplex PCR; TCRdb stores in-frame clones only, minus some. The data contain 150,000 or so clones, 70% to 80% of them singletons. Sequenced material: PBMCs. The receptor set was obtained from a young man in good health and CMV-seropositive. Each CDR3 is given with its conserved first and last residue. D genes are given only for firm matches. The size field is filled for only some rows; it gives once, few, many or a size class.

TRBV7-9,-,-,TRBJ1-4,TGTGCCAGCAGCCCCATCCGGGGAACTAATGAAAAACTGTTTTTT,CASSPIRGTNEKLFF
TRBV18,-,few,TRBJ1-2,TGTGCCAGCTCACCACCGGGCCTTAACTATGGCTACACCTTC,CASSPPGLNYGYTF
TRBV25-1,TRBD1,few,TRBJ1-2,TGTGCCAGCAGTCCTCAGGGGGCGGATGGCTACACCTTC,CASSPQGADGYTF
TRBV7-2,-,few,TRBJ1-5,TGTGCCAGCGGAAGGACAGGCAATCAGCCCCAGCATTTT,CASGRTGNQPQHF
TRBV27,-,-,TRBJ1-4,TGTGCCAGCAGTTCCGCCGGGACTAATGAAAAACTGTTTTTT,CASSSAGTNEKLFF
TRBV15,-,-,TRBJ1-4,TGTGCCACCAGCAGGGAACAGTTGAATAATGAAAAACTGTTTTTT,CATSREQLNNEKLFF
TRBV30,-,-,TRBJ2-7,TGTGCCTGGAGTGTAGGGGGCGAGCAGTACTTC,CAWSVGGEQYF
TRBV7-8,TRBD2,-,TRBJ2-5,TGTGCCAGCAGCTTACTGTTCGGGAGCGGGGGAGAGACCCAGTACTTC,CASSLLFGSGGETQYF
TRBV11-3,TRBD2,-,TRBJ2-5,TGTGCCAGCAGCCGGACTAGCGGAGCCCTAGAGACCCAGTACTTC,CASSRTSGALETQYF
TRBV5-1,TRBD1,-,TRBJ2-7,TGCGCCAGCAGCTTGGATACAGGGGATGTCTACGAGCAGTACTTC,CASSLDTGDVYEQYF
TRBV7-9,TRBD1,-,TRBJ2-7,TGTGCCAGCAGCTTTGGGGCTACAGGGGGTAATTGGTCCTACGAGCAGTACTTC,CASSFGATGGNWSYEQYF
TRBV13,-,-,TRBJ2-4,TGTGCCAGCAGCTTAGGCTCTTCCAAAAACATTCAGTACTTC,CASSLGSSKNIQYF
TRBV5-6,TRBD1,-,TRBJ2-7,TGTGCCAGCAACCCCGGGACAGGGTTCGGGGAGCAGTACTTC,CASNPGTGFGEQYF
TRBV28,-,-,TRBJ2-3,TGTGCCAGTCACCGGGGGGCGGAGGATACGCAGTATTTT,CASHRGAEDTQYF
TRBV5-1,-,-,TRBJ2-6,TGCGCCAGCAGCTCGGGGGCTGACAGGGCTGGGGCCAACGTCCTGACTTTC,CASSSGADRAGANVLTF
TRBV21-1,-,few,TRBJ2-2,TGTGCGGAGGAGACTACGGGGACCGGGGAGCTGTTTTTT,CAEETTGTGELFF
TRBV6-5,-,-,TRBJ1-4,TGTGCCAGCAGTCCTAAGGGGGGGAGGAATGAAAAACTGTTTTTT,CASSPKGGRNEKLFF
TRBV4-3,-,-,TRBJ2-7,TGCGCCAGCAGCCTCTACCTCAGGGCGAGCTCCTACGAGCAGTACTTC,CASSLYLRASSYEQYF
TRBV10-3,-,-,TRBJ2-3,TGTGCCATCACCCGGGACACGAAAGATACGCAGTATTTT,CAITRDTKDTQYF
TRBV10-3,TRBD1,-,TRBJ1-2,TGTGCCACCGCCGCTGAGACCGGGACAGTTGACTATGGCTACACCTTC,CATAAETGTVDYGYTF
TRBV4-1,-,-,TRBJ1-1,TGCGCCAGCAGCCCACAGGCCATGAACACTGAAGCTTTCTTT,CASSPQAMNTEAFF
TRBV6-5,-,-,TRBJ1-4,TGTGCCAGCAGTTTAGACGGGACAACTAATGAAAAACTGTTTTTT,CASSLDGTTNEKLFF
TRBV5-6,-,-,TRBJ1-3,TGTGCCAGCAGCTTGGAGCAGGCTGGAAACACCATATATTTT,CASSLEQAGNTIYF
TRBV10-3,-,-,TRBJ1-5,TGTGCCATCAGTGAGTACTCAGGGGAGTACCAGCCCCAGCATTTT,CAISEYSGEYQPQHF
TRBV7-9,-,-,TRBJ1-4,TGTGCCAGCAGCTTACGGGGATTACTGTTTTTT,CASSLRGLLFF
TRBV2,TRBD1,-,TRBJ2-5,TGTGCCAGCAGGACAGGGGGCGCATCAGAGACCCAGTACTTC,CASRTGGASETQYF
TRBV5-1,TRBD1,-,TRBJ2-5,TGCGCCAGCAGCTTCGGGACAGGGTGGCAAGAGACCCAGTACTTC,CASSFGTGWQETQYF
TRBV30,-,-,TRBJ1-2,TGTGCCTGGAGTATGCGGCAGCTCTATGGCTACACCTTC,CAWSMRQLYGYTF
TRBV29-1,TRBD1,-,TRBJ2-7,TGCAGCGTTCGGACAGGGGACACCTACGAGCAGTACTTC,CSVRTGDTYEQYF
TRBV6-5,TRBD1,-,TRBJ1-1,TGTGCCAGCATTTTGCAACGGGACAGGGTCACTGAAGCTTTCTTT,CASILQRDRVTEAFF
TRBV27,TRBD1,few,TRBJ1-2,TGTGCCAGCAGTCGCTCGGGACAGGGGAGCTATGGCTACACCTTC,CASSRSGQGSYGYTF
TRBV5-8,-,-,TRBJ1-5,TGTGCCAGCAGCCCCTTGGGGCCCAATCAGCCCCAGCATTTT,CASSPLGPNQPQHF
TRBV30,-,-,TRBJ1-5,TGTGCCTGGACTAGTTCCACATACAATCAGCCCCAGCATTTT,CAWTSSTYNQPQHF
TRBV19,-,-,TRBJ1-1,TGTGCCAGCTCCGGGACACCGAACACTGAAGCTTTCTTT,CASSGTPNTEAFF
TRBV2,TRBD2,-,TRBJ2-5,TGTGCCAGCAGCGCAAGCGGGAGGGGTGAGACCCAGTACTTC,CASSASGRGETQYF
TRBV9,-,-,TRBJ1-2,TGTGCCAGCAGCGTTGACGGAGGCTATGGCTACACCTTC,CASSVDGGYGYTF
TRBV9,TRBD1,-,TRBJ2-2,TGTGCCAGCAGCCCCCAGACAGGGACCAGCACCGGGGAGCTGTTTTTT,CASSPQTGTSTGELFF
TRBV28,TRBD1,-,TRBJ1-3,TGTGCCAGCAGTAACTACAGGGGGCGAGGAAACACCATATATTTT,CASSNYRGRGNTIYF
TRBV7-3,-,-,TRBJ2-1,TGTGCCAGCAGCTCCGGGACTGAGTACAATGAGCAGTTCTTC,CASSSGTEYNEQFF
TRBV27,TRBD1,-,TRBJ2-4,TGTGCCAGCAGTCGGGACAGGGCAAAAAACATTCAGTACTTC,CASSRDRAKNIQYF
TRBV7-3,TRBD2,few,TRBJ2-5,TGTGCCAGCAGCCCGGGGGGGCACCAAGAGACCCAGTACTTC,CASSPGGHQETQYF
TRBV7-7,-,-,TRBJ2-2,TGTGCTAGCAGCTTAGGGGGGACCGGGGGCACCGGGGAGCTGTTTTTT,CASSLGGTGGTGELFF
TRBV13,-,-,TRBJ1-1,TGTGCCAGCAGCTCTGGGGAAGGGGTGAACACTGAAGCTTTCTTT,CASSSGEGVNTEAFF
TRBV15,TRBD1,once,TRBJ1-5,TGTGCCACCAGCAGTCTCCTGGACAGGGGGCGGGAGCCCCAGCATTTT,CATSSLLDRGREPQHF
TRBV15,-,-,TRBJ2-1,TGTGCCACCAGCAGAGGTCTCGAGTACAATGAGCAGTTCTTC,CATSRGLEYNEQFF
TRBV10-1,TRBD1,-,TRBJ1-5,TGCGCCAGCACCGACAGGGGTGAACAGCCCCAGCATTTT,CASTDRGEQPQHF
TRBV7-9,-,-,TRBJ1-5,TGTGCCAGCAGCTTTGGGTTCGGTCAGGTTAGCAATCAGCCCCAGCATTTT,CASSFGFGQVSNQPQHF
TRBV6-6,-,-,TRBJ2-1,TGTGCCAGCAGTTACTCGCTAAACAATGAGCAGTTCTTC,CASSYSLNNEQFF
TRBV5-6,TRBD2,-,TRBJ2-7,TGTGCCAGCACCGGGAGGGCCTACGAGCAGTACTTC,CASTGRAYEQYF
TRBV19,-,-,TRBJ2-6,TGTGCCAGTAGAACCAGACAGGCTGGGGCCAACGTCCTGACTTTC,CASRTRQAGANVLTF
TRBV10-2,-,-,TRBJ2-7,TGCGCCAGCATGTGGAGGGGGGGTGGCGAGCAGTACTTC,CASMWRGGGEQYF
TRBV30,-,once,TRBJ2-3,TGTGCCTGTTCTTTAGGGGGAAACACAGATACGCAGTATTTT,CACSLGGNTDTQYF